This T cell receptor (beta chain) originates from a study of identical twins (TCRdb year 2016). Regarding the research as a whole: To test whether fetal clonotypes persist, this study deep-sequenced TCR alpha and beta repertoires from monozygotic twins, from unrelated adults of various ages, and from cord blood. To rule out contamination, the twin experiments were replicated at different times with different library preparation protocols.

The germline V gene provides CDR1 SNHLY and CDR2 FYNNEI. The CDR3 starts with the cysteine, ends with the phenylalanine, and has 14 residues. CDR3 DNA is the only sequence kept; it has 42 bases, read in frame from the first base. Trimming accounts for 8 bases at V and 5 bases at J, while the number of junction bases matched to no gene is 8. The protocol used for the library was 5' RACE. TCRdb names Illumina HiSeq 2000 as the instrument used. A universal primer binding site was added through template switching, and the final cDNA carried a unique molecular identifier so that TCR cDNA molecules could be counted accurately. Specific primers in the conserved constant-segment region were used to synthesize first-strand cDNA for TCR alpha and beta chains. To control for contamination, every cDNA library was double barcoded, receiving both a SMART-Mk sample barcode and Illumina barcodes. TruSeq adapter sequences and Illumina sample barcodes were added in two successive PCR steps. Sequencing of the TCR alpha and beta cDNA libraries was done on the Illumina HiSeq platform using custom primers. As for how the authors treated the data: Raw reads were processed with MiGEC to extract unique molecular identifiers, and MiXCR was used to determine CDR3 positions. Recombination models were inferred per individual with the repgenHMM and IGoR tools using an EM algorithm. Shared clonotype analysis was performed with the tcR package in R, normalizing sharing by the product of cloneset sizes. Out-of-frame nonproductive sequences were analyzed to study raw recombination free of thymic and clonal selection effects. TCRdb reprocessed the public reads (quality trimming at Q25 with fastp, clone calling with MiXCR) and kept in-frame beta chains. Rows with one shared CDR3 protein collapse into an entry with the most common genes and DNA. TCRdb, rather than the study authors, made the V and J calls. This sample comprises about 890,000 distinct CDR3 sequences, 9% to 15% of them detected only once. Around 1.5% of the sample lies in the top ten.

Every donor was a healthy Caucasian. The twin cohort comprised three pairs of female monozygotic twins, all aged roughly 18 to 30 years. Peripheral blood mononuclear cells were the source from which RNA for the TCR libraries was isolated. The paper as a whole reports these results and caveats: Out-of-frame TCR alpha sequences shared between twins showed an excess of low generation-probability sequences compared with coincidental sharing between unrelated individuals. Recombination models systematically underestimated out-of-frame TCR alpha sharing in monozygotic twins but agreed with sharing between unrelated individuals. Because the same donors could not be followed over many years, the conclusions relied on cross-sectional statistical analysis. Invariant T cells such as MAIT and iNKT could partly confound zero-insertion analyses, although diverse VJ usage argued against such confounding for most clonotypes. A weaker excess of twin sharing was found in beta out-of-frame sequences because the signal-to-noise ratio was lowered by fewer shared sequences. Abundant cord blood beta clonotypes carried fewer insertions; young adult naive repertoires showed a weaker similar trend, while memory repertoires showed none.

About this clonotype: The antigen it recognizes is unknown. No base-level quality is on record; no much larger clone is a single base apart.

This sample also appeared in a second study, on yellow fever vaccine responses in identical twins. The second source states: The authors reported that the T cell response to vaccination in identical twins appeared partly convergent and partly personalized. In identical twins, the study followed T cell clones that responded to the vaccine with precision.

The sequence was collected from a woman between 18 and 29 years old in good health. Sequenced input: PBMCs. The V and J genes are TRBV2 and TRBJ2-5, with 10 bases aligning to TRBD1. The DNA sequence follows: TGTGCCAGCGACCGGGACAGGGGTTTCGAGACCCAGTACTTC. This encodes CASDRDRGFETQYF.